The 21 T cell receptor beta chains in this list originate from one sample, sequenced in a study of blood T cell repertoires in COVID-19 (dated by TCRdb to about 2020). Library prep was done by the immunoSEQ multiplex PCR assay. TCRdb obtained this table from immuneACCESS and retained in-frame rearrangements with V and J assigned. These tables miss some clones; where compared with another copy, unresolved V genes account for less than half of the shortfall, and the remainder is unexplained. A total of about 280,000 clones appear in this sample, around nine tenths of them only once. The ten top clones hold approximately 10% of the sample. The sequencing sample was made of peripheral blood. Receptors originate from a man aged 35-49 years with active or convalescent COVID-19.

This clone was detected once. This chain connects TRBV7-9 to TRBJ2-5, with 10 nucleotides matching TRBD1. The CDR3 extends over 15 amino acids. Germline V gives CDR1 SEHNR, CDR2 FQNEAQ (reference sequence). V trimming: 5 bases; J trimming: 5 bases; junction bases outside the gene matches: 8. The chain's CDR3 is CASSLRDRGGETQYF. The CDR3 bases are TGTGCCAGCAGCCTGAGGGACAGGGGAGGCGAGACCCAGTACTTC.

This chain connects TRBV9 to TRBJ1-1; D possibly corresponds to TRBD1 (6 bases). Germline assignment: CDR1 SGDLS and CDR2 YYNGEE. This CDR3 has 15 amino acids. Trimming left V 7 bases short and J 0 bases short, with 16 bases between. The CDR3 sequence is CASGEGGYMNTEAFF. CDR3 bases: TGTGCCAGCGGGGAAGGGGGTTACATGAACACTGAAGCTTTCTTT.

The chain links TRBV5-1 to TRBJ2-7; 7 bases are shared with TRBD2. V lost 1 base to trimming and J lost 3 bases; unmatched junction nucleotides: 7. The CDR3 has 15 residues. The germline CDR1 and CDR2 sequences are SGHRS and YFSETQ. The DNA of the CDR3 is TGCGCCAGCAGCTTGCTGAGCGGGGCACTCTACGAGCAGTACTTC. This sequence encodes CASSLLSGALYEQYF. The variable domain in full, with the rest retrieved from reference TRBV5-1 and TRBJ2-7, is KAGVTQTPRYLIKTRGQQVTLSCSPISGHRSVSWYQQTPGQGLQFLFEYFSETQRNKGNFPGRFSGRQFSNSRSEMNVSTLELGDSALYLCASSLLSGALYEQYFGPGTRLTVT.

This clone came up once. This sequence joins TRBV7-9 and TRBJ1-2, with D unclear. Germline CDR1 and CDR2: SEHNR and FQNEAQ (reference sequence). V was shortened by 3 bases and J by 8 bases, with 13 bases between the two germline ends. CDR3 length: 13 residues. This chain's CDR3 is CASSFVADSGYTF. DNA for the CDR3: TGTGCCAGCAGCTTCGTCGCGGATAGCGGCTACACCTTC.

The chain has TRBV6-2 or TRBV6-3 and TRBJ2-6, with D unclear. V lost 2 bases, J lost 0 bases, and 5 bases lay in between. The length of the CDR3 is 15 residues. Germline loops: CDR1 MNHEY, CDR2 SVGEGT. Here the CDR3 DNA reads TGTGCCAGCAGTTACATAGACTCTGGGGCCAACGTCCTGACTTTC. Translated, it gives CASSYIDSGANVLTF.

V gene TRBV5-1 combines with J gene TRBJ2-1; TRBD2 matches at 8 bases. Germline CDR1 SGHRS, CDR2 YFSETQ. The CDR3 has 15 amino acids. V trimming: 0 bases; J trimming: 5 bases; junction bases outside the gene matches: 4. CDR3 sequence reads: CASSLGLAGNNEQFF. The CDR3 DNA sequence: TGCGCCAGCAGCTTGGGGCTAGCGGGCAACAATGAGCAGTTCTTC.

The chain joins TRBV5-4 to TRBJ2-2, with TRBD2 matching over 9 bases. CDR3 length: 15 residues. Germline values: CDR1 SGHNT, CDR2 YYREEE (reference sequence). V was clipped by 3 bases and J by 5 bases; unmatched bases: 5. This CDR3 is CASSSRTSETGELFF. The CDR3 bases are TGTGCCAGCAGCTCTAGGACTAGCGAGACCGGGGAGCTGTTTTTT.

The chain couples TRBV5-1 to TRBJ1-6, with D unresolved. Germline V lookup: CDR1 SGHRS, CDR2 YFSETQ. The length of the CDR3 is 16 residues. Between the trimmed V and J ends, which lost 4 bases and 0 bases, there was a span of 11 bases. CDR3 nucleotides: TGCGCCAGCAGCCCGGAGCGGAGCTCCTATAATTCACCCCTCCACTTT. Amino acid sequence: CASSPERSSYNSPLHF.

This rearrangement joins TRBV28 to TRBJ1-6; unclear D gene. Germline V gives CDR1 MDHEN, CDR2 SYDVKM. The length of the CDR3 is 13 residues. V lost 3 bases and J lost 7, with 7 bases in between. The CDR3 region has the DNA TGTGCCAGCAGTTTCTTAGAAAATTCACCCCTCCACTTT. Amino acids: CASSFLENSPLHF.

The chain links TRBV5-6 to TRBJ2-6, with D hard to call. Deletions cut 6 bases from V and 3 bases from J, with 16 bases between. CDR1 and CDR2 (germline): SGHDT, YYEEEE. The CDR3 covers 16 residues. The CDR3 is CASTSLVSYGANVLTF. CDR3 DNA sequence: TGTGCCAGCACCTCCCTTGTTTCGTATGGGGCCAACGTCCTGACTTTC.

The chain links TRBV28 to TRBJ1-5, with a weak D call TRBD1 (6 bases). CDR1 and CDR2 from the germline V gene are MDHEN and SYDVKM. Trimming left V 3 bases short and J 7 bases short, with 13 bases between. This CDR3 has 14 amino acids. The CDR3 region is CASSFPGVGQPQHF. DNA for the CDR3: TGTGCCAGCAGTTTCCCAGGGGTCGGGCAGCCCCAGCATTTT.

This chain uses TRBV7-9 with TRBJ2-5; possibly TRBD1 for D (5 bases). Germline V lookup: CDR1 SEHNR, CDR2 FQNEAQ (reference sequence). The CDR3 contains 14 residues. V dropped 3 bases and J dropped 2 bases, with 10 bases sitting between them. CDR3 sequence (DNA): TGTGCCAGCAGCTTTGGGGCGATACAAGAGACCCAGTACTTC. Translated: CASSFGAIQETQYF. Supplemented by reference TRBV7-9 and TRBJ2-5, the full variable domain reads DTGVSQNPRHKITKRGQNVTFRCDPISEHNRLYWYRQTLGQGPEFLTYFQNEAQLEKSRLLSDRFSAERPKGSFSTLEIQRTEQGDSAMYLCASSFGAIQETQYFGPGTRLLVL.

V usage is TRBV29-1 and J usage is TRBJ1-1; D uncertain. From germline, CDR1 is SQVTM and CDR2 ANQGSEA. Trimming left V 0 bases short and J 3 bases short, with 8 bases between. The CDR3 has 13 amino acids. CDR3 DNA: TGCAGCGTTGAAGAGGGCTCTTACACTGAAGCTTTCTTT. Translation: CSVEEGSYTEAFF.

The rearrangement uses TRBV6-4 and TRBJ2-2; 9 positions agree with TRBD2. The CDR3 sequence is 15 residues long. Germline lookup yields CDR1 MRHNA and CDR2 SNTAGT. V was pared by 0 bases and J by 13 bases, with 9 bases of the junction left unmatched. The CDR3 region has the DNA TGTGCCAGCAGTGACTCTTTAAGCGGGGGGTCCCGGCTGTTTTTT. Encoded protein: CASSDSLSGGSRLFF.

The V call is TRBV7-2, the J call TRBJ2-5; 11 nucleotides line up with TRBD2. Germline loops: CDR1 SGHTA, CDR2 FQGNSA. After removal of 4 bases from V and 5 bases from J, the junction contained 6 bases not matched to a gene. This CDR3 spans 15 amino acids. The DNA of the CDR3 is TGTGCCAGCAGCTATACATGGACTAGCGGGGAGACCCAGTACTTC. Translation: CASSYTWTSGETQYF.

The chain links TRBV27 to TRBJ2-1, with 10 positions matching TRBD2. V lost 2 bases, J lost 0 bases, and 4 bases stayed unmatched. Germline-derived CDR1 and CDR2 are MNHEY and SMNVEV (reference sequence). The CDR3 is made up of 17 amino acids. Here the CDR3 DNA reads TGTGCCAGCAGTTTACGGCTAGCGGGGGACTCCTACAATGAGCAGTTCTTC. This gives the protein CASSLRLAGDSYNEQFF.

This clone was observed once. The V and J genes are TRBV19 and TRBJ2-7, with D possibly TRBD1 on 6 matching bases. Germline V gene lookup returns CDR1 LNHDA and CDR2 SQIVND (reference sequence). The germline V and J ends were trimmed by 3 bases and 1 base, with 22 bases remaining between them. The CDR3 has 18 residues. The CDR3 loop reads CASSIAGGLGGFSYEQYF. CDR3 DNA sequence: TGTGCCAGTAGTATCGCGGGTGGTCTAGGGGGTTTTTCCTACGAGCAGTACTTC.

This rearrangement joins TRBV6-5 to TRBJ2-7, with D tentatively TRBD1 (5 bases). The CDR3 length is 13 residues. Deletions cut 5 bases from V and 3 bases from J, with 11 bases between. CDR1 and CDR2 (germline): MNHEY, SVGAGI. The CDR3 nucleotides are TGTGCCAGCAGTATAGGACAAGGCTACGAGCAGTACTTC. This encodes CASSIGQGYEQYF.

The sample holds a few counts of this clone. The rearrangement joins TRBV4-2 to TRBJ2-2; D is ambiguous. Germline CDR1 and CDR2: LGHNA and YNFKEQ. V dropped 5 bases and J dropped 0 bases, with 7 bases sitting between them. This CDR3 region has 14 residues. DNA for the CDR3: TGTGCCAGCAGCTTCTCCCCGAACACCGGGGAGCTGTTTTTT. Its translation is CASSFSPNTGELFF.

The chain carries TRBV6-5 and TRBJ1-4; 10 nucleotides agree with TRBD1. Germline V gene data show CDR1 as MNHEY and CDR2 as SVGAGI. V gave up 4 bases and J gave up 8 bases; unmatched junction bases: 4. This CDR3 spans 14 amino acids. The DNA of the CDR3 is TGTGCCAGCAGTTCAAGGACAGGGGGGGAAAAACTGTTTTTT. It is translated as CASSSRTGGEKLFF.

This chain connects TRBV25-1 to TRBJ2-4, with TRBD1 matching over 7 bases. This CDR3 is built from 16 residues. V was clipped by 0 bases and J by 8 bases; unmatched bases: 10. Germline CDR1 MGHDK, CDR2 SYGVNS. The CDR3 bases are TGTGCCAGCAGTGAATATAGAGGGGGCTACGGAGACATTCAGTACTTC. Amino acid sequence: CASSEYRGGYGDIQYF.